Listed here are 31 T cell receptor beta chains from one sample, sequenced in a study of cytomegalovirus exposure and HLA in healthy donors. This table comes from immunoSEQ multiplex PCR, and its TCRdb copy is limited to in-frame clones, with some not included. The table includes nearly 80,000 clones, 80% to 95% detected once. The sample taken for sequencing was PBMCs. The source of these receptors is a woman aged 25 to 39 in good health and CMV-seronegative.

The V gene is TRBV15, the J gene TRBJ2-1; 8 bases match TRBD2. Germline loops: CDR1 LNHNV, CDR2 YYDKDF (reference sequence). V lost 5 bases to trimming and J lost 3 bases; unmatched junction nucleotides: 15. This CDR3 is 18 amino acids long. In DNA, the CDR3 is TGTGCCACCAGCTCCTACTCGGGGGGGCAGGTACTCTACAATGAGCAGTTCTTC. This sequence encodes CATSSYSGGQVLYNEQFF.

J is TRBJ2-5 and V is TRBV2; 7 positions agree with TRBD1. The CDR3 consists of 14 residues. Per the germline V gene, CDR1 is SNHLY and CDR2 is FYNNEI. V lost 6 bases and J lost 0; bases outside the gene matches: 4. The DNA for the CDR3 is TGTGCCAGCAGGGTCGGACAGGACCAAGAGACCCAGTACTTC. This encodes CASRVGQDQETQYF. Full variable domain (remainder filled in from reference TRBV2 and TRBJ2-5): EPEVTQTPSHQVTQMGQEVILRCVPISNHLYFYWYRQILGQKVEFLVSFYNNEISEKSEIFDDQFSVERPDGSNFTLKIRSTKLEDSAMYFCASRVGQDQETQYFGPGTRLLVL.

The V gene is TRBV5-6, the J gene TRBJ2-7, with 7 bases that match TRBD1. From germline, CDR1 is SGHDT and CDR2 YYEEEE. This CDR3 contains 15 residues. The V gene end was trimmed by 4 bases and the J gene end by 3 bases; junction bases not matched to a gene: 10. CDR3 sequence (DNA): TGTGCCAGCAGCCTTGGACAGGTGATGATCTACGAGCAGTACTTC. Translation: CASSLGQVMIYEQYF.

This clone occurred once. V usage is TRBV9 and J usage is TRBJ2-2; TRBD2 matches 7 bases. CDR3 length: 14 amino acids. V was clipped by 2 bases and J by 5 bases; unmatched bases: 3. Germline values: CDR1 SGDLS, CDR2 YYNGEE. CDR3 protein: CASSVVSGTGELFF. CDR3 nucleotides: TGTGCCAGCAGCGTTGTTAGCGGGACCGGGGAGCTGTTTTTT.

Details on this clone: The junction shows a germline mismatch at one end, possibly a read error. DNA of the CDR3: TGTGCCAGCAGTTACGGGGTTTCAGGGGCGGATAGGGCGGTCTTC. Translated, it gives CASSYGVSGADRAVF. J is TRBJ2-1 and V is TRBV6-5; maybe TRBD1 (6 bases). The CDR3 is 15 residues long. Germline CDR1 is MNHEY and CDR2 is SVGAGI.

V is TRBV7-2 and J is TRBJ1-5, with TRBD1 as a possible D gene (6 bases). The germline CDR1 and CDR2 sequences are SGHTA and FQGNSA. This CDR3 region has 15 residues. Trimming pared 5 bases from V and 6 bases from J, leaving 17 bases between. The CDR3 here is CASSPSGGLFQPQHF. The CDR3 DNA reads TGTGCCAGCAGCCCCTCCGGGGGGCTTTTTCAGCCCCAGCATTTT.

The V call is TRBV5-1, the J call TRBJ1-3; no reliable D call. Germline V gene sequence: CDR1 SGHRS, CDR2 YFSETQ. V lost 0 bases to trimming and J lost 4 bases, with 5 bases between them. The CDR3 loop spans 13 amino acids. The CDR3 loop reads CASSLGQGNTIYF. The DNA of the CDR3 is TGCGCCAGCAGCTTGGGGCAGGGAAACACCATATATTTT. The variable domain in full, completed from reference TRBV5-1 and TRBJ1-3, reads KAGVTQTPRYLIKTRGQQVTLSCSPISGHRSVSWYQQTPGQGLQFLFEYFSETQRNKGNFPGRFSGRQFSNSRSEMNVSTLELGDSALYLCASSLGQGNTIYFGEGSWLTVV.

The chain recombines TRBV2 with TRBJ2-1; 11 bases align to TRBD2. There are 16 residues in the CDR3. Trimming cost V 3 bases and J 6 bases; bases outside gene matches: 7. Germline V lookup: CDR1 SNHLY, CDR2 FYNNEI. The CDR3 is CASSEGLTSGINEQFF. The CDR3 DNA is TGTGCCAGCAGTGAGGGCTTGACTAGCGGGATCAATGAGCAGTTCTTC.

The V gene is TRBV28, the J gene TRBJ2-7; 10 bases match TRBD1. V trimming: 6 bases; J trimming: 6 bases; junction bases outside the gene matches: 11. The CDR3 sequence is 15 residues long. CDR1 and CDR2 from the germline V gene are MDHEN and SYDVKM. The CDR3 sequence: CASSRGTGEILEQYF. CDR3 nucleotide sequence: TGTGCCAGCAGCCGAGGGACAGGGGAGATCCTCGAGCAGTACTTC.

The table lists this clone with a few counts. The chain employs TRBV30 and TRBJ1-6; the D is unclear. CDR1 and CDR2 from the germline V gene are GTSNPN and SVGIG (reference sequence). The CDR3 spans 15 residues. The ends were cut back, 2 bases at V and 0 bases at J, with 8 bases in the middle. DNA for the CDR3: TGTGCCTGGAGTTGGCGGAGCTCCTATAATTCACCCCTCCACTTT. The encoded protein is CAWSWRSSYNSPLHF.

The gene calls are TRBV10-3 and TRBJ2-7; the match to TRBD1 covers 8 bases. The length of the CDR3 is 14 residues. In germline, CDR1 is ENHRY, CDR2 SYGVKD. The junction had 5 bases not matched to a gene; V was cut back by 0 bases and J by 7 bases. The CDR3: CAISESDRDWEQYF. The CDR3 coding sequence is TGTGCCATCAGTGAGTCGGACAGGGACTGGGAGCAGTACTTC.

The J gene is TRBJ2-5, the V gene TRBV4-1, with D unclear. This CDR3 is 14 amino acids long. Trimming cost V 6 bases and J 2 bases, with 13 bases left between them. Per germline, CDR1 MGHRA and CDR2 YSYEKL. The CDR3 reads CASRETWVQETQYF. The CDR3 DNA sequence: TGCGCCAGCAGGGAGACTTGGGTGCAAGAGACCCAGTACTTC.

As DNA, the CDR3 is TGTGCCAGCAGCTTCCTGGACAGGCACCCCTATAATTCACCCCTCCACTTT. It encodes CASSFLDRHPYNSPLHF. This chain uses TRBV5-6 with TRBJ1-6; 7 nucleotides agree with TRBD1. The CDR3 loop spans 17 amino acids. V gave up 2 bases and J gave up 2 bases; unmatched junction bases: 7. The V gene's germline CDR1 is SGHDT and CDR2 YYEEEE.

The rearrangement uses TRBV28 and TRBJ2-1; TRBD2 matches at 8 bases. Germline V gives CDR1 MDHEN, CDR2 SYDVKM. There are 14 residues in the CDR3. V was clipped by 6 bases and J by 7 bases; unmatched bases: 8. Here the CDR3 DNA reads TGTGCCAGCAGCACGGTCGGGGGGGGGAATGAGCAGTTCTTC. As protein: CASSTVGGGNEQFF. Based on the CDR3 plus reference TRBV28 and TRBJ2-1, the full variable domain is DVKVTQSSRYLVKRTGEKVFLECVQDMDHENMFWYRQDPGLGLRLIYFSYDVKMKEKGDIPEGYSVSREKKERFSLILESASTNQTSMYLCASSTVGGGNEQFFGPGTRLTVL.

V and J are TRBV6-5 and TRBJ2-5; 7 bases are a match to TRBD2. The CDR3 is 16 amino acids. The V gene end was trimmed by 0 bases and the J gene end by 7 bases; junction bases not matched to a gene: 11. In germline, CDR1 is MNHEY, CDR2 SVGAGI. The CDR3 DNA is TGTGCCAGCAGTTACTCTTTCCGCTCACGCGGGGGGACCCAGTACTTC. Its translation is CASSYSFRSRGGTQYF.

The V gene is TRBV28, the J gene TRBJ2-4; the match to TRBD1 covers 7 bases. V was pared by 7 bases and J by 5 bases, with 8 bases of the junction left unmatched. CDR1 is MDHEN, CDR2 SYDVKM, per germline. The CDR3 totals 14 residues. DNA of the CDR3: TGTGCCAGCACCAAACAGGGGATCCAAAACATTCAGTACTTC. Amino acid sequence: CASTKQGIQNIQYF. The variable domain in full, with the rest retrieved from reference TRBV28 and TRBJ2-4, is DVKVTQSSRYLVKRTGEKVFLECVQDMDHENMFWYRQDPGLGLRLIYFSYDVKMKEKGDIPEGYSVSREKKERFSLILESASTNQTSMYLCASTKQGIQNIQYFGAGTRLSVL.

Comment on this clone: One end of the junction is discordant with germline, which a read error may explain. The CDR3 nucleotides are TGTGCCAGCAGATCCGGACAGGGGAACCCTGAAGCTTTCTTT. Protein: CASRSGQGNPEAFF. The chain carries TRBV28 and TRBJ1-1; 9 positions match TRBD1. Germline V CDR1 and CDR2: MDHEN, SYDVKM. The CDR3 has 14 amino acids.

J is TRBJ1-3 and V is TRBV7-9; no clear D gene. Germline V lookup: CDR1 SEHNR, CDR2 FQNEAQ (reference sequence). Deletions cut 7 bases from V and 5 bases from J, with 12 bases between. The CDR3 consists of 13 residues. The CDR3 reads CASKPGSRNTIYF. Here the CDR3 DNA reads TGTGCCAGCAAGCCGGGGTCTAGAAACACCATATATTTT.

The rearrangement links TRBV7-6 to TRBJ2-7, with 9 bases aligning to TRBD2. Germline V gene lookup returns CDR1 SGHVS and CDR2 FNYEAQ. The CDR3 consists of 17 residues. The ends lost 0 bases at V and 1 base at J; junction bases unmatched: 7. CDR3 amino acids: CASSLARSGSGSYEQYF. DNA for the CDR3: TGTGCCAGCAGCTTAGCTCGTAGCGGGAGTGGGTCCTACGAGCAGTACTTC.

This chain joins TRBV19 and TRBJ2-7, with 8 bases identical to TRBD1. Trimming cost V 5 bases and J 3 bases; bases outside gene matches: 6. This CDR3 comprises 14 residues. Per germline, CDR1 LNHDA and CDR2 SQIVND (reference sequence). The chain's CDR3 is CASSHQGQDYEQYF. The DNA for the CDR3 is TGTGCCAGTAGTCACCAGGGACAGGACTACGAGCAGTACTTC.

This chain uses TRBV28 with TRBJ1-1; D not certain. Germline CDR1 and CDR2: MDHEN and SYDVKM. The CDR3 runs 14 residues. V lost 2 bases and J lost 3, with 10 bases in between. The CDR3 DNA follows: TGTGCCAGCAGTTTAGGTCTCGGGTACACTGAAGCTTTCTTT. Translating it yields CASSLGLGYTEAFF.

V and J are TRBV4-1 and TRBJ2-7; 9 positions agree with TRBD1. This CDR3 has 15 residues. The V and J ends lost 2 bases and 3 bases, in that order; junction bases with no gene match: 5. Germline loops: CDR1 MGHRA, CDR2 YSYEKL. The CDR3 region is CASSQRTGVYYEQYF. The CDR3 region has the DNA TGCGCCAGCAGCCAACGGACAGGGGTATACTACGAGCAGTACTTC.

The CDR3 loop reads CASSGGGGGTDTQYF. The CDR3 nucleotides are TGCGCCAGCAGCGGCGGGGGAGGGGGCACAGATACGCAGTATTTT. The chain uses TRBV5-1 and TRBJ2-3; 7 bases are shared with TRBD2. The V gene's germline CDR1 is SGHRS and CDR2 YFSETQ. The CDR3 has 15 residues. V shed 4 bases, J shed 1 base, and the junction held 6 bases outside the gene matches.

The chain employs TRBV25-1 and TRBJ2-7, with 8 bases fitting TRBD2. The CDR3 covers 15 residues. V was clipped by 6 bases and J by 3 bases; unmatched bases: 10. The V gene's germline CDR1 is MGHDK and CDR2 SYGVNS. CDR3 coding DNA: TGTGCCAGCAGCTCTTGGAGCGGGGGTTACTACGAGCAGTACTTC. Amino acid sequence: CASSSWSGGYYEQYF.

The gene calls are TRBV16 and TRBJ1-4; a weak D match, TRBD1 (6 bases). Germline-derived CDR1 and CDR2 are KGHSY and FQNENV. V was trimmed by 2 bases and J by 4 bases, leaving 11 bases between them. The length of the CDR3 is 15 residues. The CDR3 bases are TGTGCCAGCAGCCAACCACGACAGGATAATGAAAAACTGTTTTTT. Its protein product is CASSQPRQDNEKLFF. Looking up the rest from reference TRBV16 and TRBJ1-4 gives the full variable domain: GEEVAQTPKHLVRGEGQKAKLYCAPIKGHSYVFWYQQVLKNEFKFLISFQNENVFDETGMPKERFSAKCLPNSPCSLEIQATKLEDSAVYFCASSQPRQDNEKLFFGSGTQLSVL.

CDR3 sequence: CASSQDRRRGFYEQYF. In DNA form, the CDR3 reads TGCGCCAGCAGCCAAGATCGGCGGCGGGGATTCTACGAGCAGTACTTC. The rearrangement uses TRBV4-3 and TRBJ2-7; tentatively, D is TRBD2 (6 bases). The CDR3 extends over 16 amino acids. Trimming cost V 0 bases and J 3 bases, with 15 bases left between them. CDR1 is LGHNA and CDR2 is YSLEER in the germline V gene.

The chain carries TRBV7-9 and TRBJ1-4; the D is unclear. V gave up 1 base and J gave up 8 bases, with 8 bases separating them. This CDR3 spans 13 amino acids. Germline V gene sequence: CDR1 SEHNR, CDR2 FQNEAQ (reference sequence). The CDR3 region has the DNA TGTGCCAGCAGCTTAGACAGCCGCGAAAAACTGTTTTTT. Residues: CASSLDSREKLFF.

The chain combines TRBV27 with TRBJ1-1; no firm D call. The V end lost 4 bases, the J end lost 0 bases, and 18 bases lay between the germline ends. The CDR3 length is 17 residues. Germline assignment: CDR1 MNHEY and CDR2 SMNVEV (reference sequence). The CDR3 DNA reads TGTGCCAGCAGTTCCGACTATACCGGGATCATGAACACTGAAGCTTTCTTT. It specifies CASSSDYTGIMNTEAFF.

This chain uses TRBV6-4 with TRBJ2-3, with a weak D call TRBD2 (5 bases). The CDR3 extends over 16 amino acids. The V gene's germline CDR1 is MRHNA and CDR2 SNTAGT. The germline V and J ends were trimmed by 2 bases and 4 bases, with 16 bases remaining between them. CDR3 nucleotide sequence: TGTGCCAGCAGTGACGTGGGTAGCGTAACTCCAGATACGCAGTATTTT. Amino acid sequence: CASSDVGSVTPDTQYF.

This chain uses TRBV19 with TRBJ2-2, with 7 bases identical to TRBD1. The V and J ends lost 1 base and 10 bases, in that order; junction bases with no gene match: 9. This CDR3 contains 15 residues. CDR1 and CDR2 from the germline V gene are LNHDA and SQIVND (reference sequence). CDR3 residues: CASSIGGTVPPELFF. The CDR3 nucleotides are TGTGCCAGTAGTATAGGGGGGACAGTCCCGCCGGAGCTGTTTTTT.

Only one count was recorded for this clone. The chain carries TRBV7-8 and TRBJ1-2, with 8 positions matching TRBD1. Germline loops: CDR1 SGHVS, CDR2 FQNEAQ. This CDR3 contains 15 residues. V lost 5 bases, J lost 1 base, and 6 bases stayed unmatched. In DNA, the CDR3 is TGTGCCAGCAGCCACGACAGGGGATTTAACTATGGCTACACCTTC. Its translation: CASSHDRGFNYGYTF.